Described below is a single T cell receptor beta chain sequence and its context. The germline gives CDR1 SGHRS, CDR2 YFSETQ. V dropped 4 bases and J dropped 6 bases, with 17 bases sitting between them. The CDR3 extends over 15 amino acids. This sample was included in a study of blood T cell repertoires in COVID-19. Overall study: Sample material is recorded as cDNA or gDNA derived from T cells, B-cell-depleted T cells, or PBMCs.

As handled by the study authors: Scientists estimated how many nucleated cells there were by amplifying reference gene primers. The repertoire was sequenced with immunoSEQ multiplex PCR; TCRdb's copy has only in-frame clones and lacks some. V, J and clone size reflect that table, while D and trimming were determined from the DNA. The sample holds about 58,000 clones; approximately 90% are singletons and the top ten take 7.5% to 9.5%. This TCR derives from a woman in her seventies with active COVID-19. Source material: peripheral blood. This chain links TRBV5-1 with TRBJ1-5; tentatively, D is TRBD1 (5 bases). The CDR3 sequence is CASSPNGGEGQPQHF. The DNA of the CDR3 is TGCGCCAGCAGCCCAAATGGAGGGGAAGGTCAGCCCCAGCATTTT.